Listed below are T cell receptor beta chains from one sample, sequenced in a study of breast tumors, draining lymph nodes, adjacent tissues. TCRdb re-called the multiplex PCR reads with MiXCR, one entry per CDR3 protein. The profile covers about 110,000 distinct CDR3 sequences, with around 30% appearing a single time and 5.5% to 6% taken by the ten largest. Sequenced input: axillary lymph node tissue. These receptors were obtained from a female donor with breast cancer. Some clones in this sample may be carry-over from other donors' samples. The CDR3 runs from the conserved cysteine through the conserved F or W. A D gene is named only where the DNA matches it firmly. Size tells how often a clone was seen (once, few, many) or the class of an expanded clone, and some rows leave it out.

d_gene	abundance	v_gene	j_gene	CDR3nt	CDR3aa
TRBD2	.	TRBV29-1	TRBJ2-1	TGCAGCGTTGACGCTAGCGGAGCTTTGTACAATGAGCAGTTCTTC	CSVDASGALYNEQFF
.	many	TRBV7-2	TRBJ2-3	TGTGCCAGCAGCTTAGCGCCTAGCCGCACAGATACGCAGTATTTT	CASSLAPSRTDTQYF
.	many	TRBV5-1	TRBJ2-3	TGCGCCAGCAGCAATGCGGCGAGGACAGATACGCAGTATTTT	CASSNAARTDTQYF
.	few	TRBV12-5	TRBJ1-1	TGTGCTAGTGGCCACCCCCGGGCGGCGGAGAACACTGAAGCTTTCTTT	CASGHPRAAENTEAFF
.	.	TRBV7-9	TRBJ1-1	TGTGCCTGCAGCTTTCGGGGGTGGGATACTGAAGCTTTCTTT	CACSFRGWDTEAFF
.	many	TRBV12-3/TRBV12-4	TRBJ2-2	TGTGCCAGCAGTTTGGGTGGGGGTGTTATCACCGGGGAGCTGTTTTTT	CASSLGGGVITGELFF
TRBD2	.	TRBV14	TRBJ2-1	TGTGCCAGCAGCCAAGAGGGATTGGGCCGACTAGCGGGAGTACATGAGCAGTTCTTC	CASSQEGLGRLAGVHEQFF
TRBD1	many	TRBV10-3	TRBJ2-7	TGTGCCATCAGTGAGTCAACAGGGGGCCACGAGCAGTACTTC	CAISESTGGHEQYF
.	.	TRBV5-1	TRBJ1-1	TGCGCCAGCAGCCGGAAGACCGAAAACACTGAAGCTTTCTTT	CASSRKTENTEAFF
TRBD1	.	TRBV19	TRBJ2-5	TGTGCCAGTAGTATCCAACCGGGACAGGTTGGGCTAAAGACCCAGTACTTC	CASSIQPGQVGLKTQYF
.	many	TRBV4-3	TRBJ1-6	TGCGCCAGCAGCCATCTACTCCCAACCGGGACGGACTATAATTCACCCCTCCACTTT	CASSHLLPTGTDYNSPLHF
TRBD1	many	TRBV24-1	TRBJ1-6	TGTGCCACCAGCGGCCGGGGGACAGAGGATTCACCCCTCCACTTT	CATSGRGTEDSPLHF
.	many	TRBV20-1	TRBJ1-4	TGCAGTGCTAGAAGGGGGGTCGGTAATGAAAAACTGTTTTTT	CSARRGVGNEKLFF
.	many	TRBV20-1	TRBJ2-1	TGCAGTGCTGTAATGGGTGAGCAGTTCTTC	CSAVMGEQFF
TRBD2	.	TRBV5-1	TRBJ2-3	TGTGCCAGCAGCGAGCACCCTAGCGGGGGGGCGGCTTATGAGCAGTATTTT	CASSEHPSGGAAYEQYF
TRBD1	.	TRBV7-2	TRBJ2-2	TGTGCCAGCAGCTTATTGTTCCAAGGGACAGGGGGCACAACGAACACCGGGGAGCTGTTTTTT	CASSLLFQGTGGTTNTGELFF
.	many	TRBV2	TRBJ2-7	TGTGCCAGCAGTGAGGGGCCTAGCGTAACCTACGAGCAGTACTTC	CASSEGPSVTYEQYF
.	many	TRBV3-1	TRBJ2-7	TGTGCCAGCAGCCAGGGCCGTTCCTACGAGCAGTACTTC	CASSQGRSYEQYF
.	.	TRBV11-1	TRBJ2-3	TGTGCCAGCAGCTTAGCGGGGGGGCCGGGGGGTACGCAGTATTTT	CASSLAGGPGGTQYF
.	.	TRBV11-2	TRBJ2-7	TGTGCCAGCAGCTTCAACAGTGCCTCCGAGCAGTACTTC	CASSFNSASEQYF
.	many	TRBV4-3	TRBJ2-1	TGCGCCAGCAGCCAAGAAGAAACTAGCCCCTACAATGAGCAGTTCTTC	CASSQEETSPYNEQFF
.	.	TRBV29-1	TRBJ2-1	TGCGGCGTTGCTTACTACTTAGGGGAGGATGAGCAGTTCTTC	CGVAYYLGEDEQFF
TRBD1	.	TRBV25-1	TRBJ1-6	TGTGCCAGCAGTCCAGGAGGGACAGGGGTGGAAAATTCACCCCTCCGCTTT	CASSPGGTGVENSPLRF
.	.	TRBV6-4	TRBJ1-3	TGTGCCAGCAGTGACACCATATATTTT	CASSDTIYF
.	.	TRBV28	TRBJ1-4	TGTGCCAGCAGCTCATTAGCGGGGGCTGCTAATGAAAAACTGTTTTTT	CASSSLAGAANEKLFF
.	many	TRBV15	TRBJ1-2	TGTGCCACCAGCAGAGAAGGCCTGGGGTTGAGAGGCTACACCTTC	CATSREGLGLRGYTF
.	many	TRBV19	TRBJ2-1	TGTGCCAGCCGGACAGTATCCTACAATGAGCAGTTCTTC	CASRTVSYNEQFF
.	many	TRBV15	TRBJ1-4	TGTGCCACCAGCAGAGGACTGGGAAGGAACGAAAAACTGTTTTTT	CATSRGLGRNEKLFF
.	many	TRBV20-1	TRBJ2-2	TGCAGTGCTAGAGATGGCGAGAGGAACACCGGGGAGCTGTTTTTT	CSARDGERNTGELFF
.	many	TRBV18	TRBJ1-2	TGTGCCAGCTCGCTCGGGGGCCAAAGAGGCTATGGCTACACCTTC	CASSLGGQRGYGYTF
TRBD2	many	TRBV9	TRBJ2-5	TGTGCCGGCAGCGTAGCGGGGGGGGGCCCAGAGACCCAGTACTTC	CAGSVAGGGPETQYF
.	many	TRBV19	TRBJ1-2	TGTGCCAGTGGGAAGACTTTCTATGGCTACACCTTC	CASGKTFYGYTF
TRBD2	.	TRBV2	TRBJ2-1	TGTGCCAGCAGTTGGACTAGCGGGAGGGCCGGGGATGAGCAGTTCTTC	CASSWTSGRAGDEQFF
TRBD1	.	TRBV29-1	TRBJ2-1	TGCAGCTTCGGGACAGCAGGGGATGAGCAGTTCTTC	CSFGTAGDEQFF
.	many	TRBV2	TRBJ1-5	TGTGCCAGCAGTGAACAGTCTACAGATACGGAGCCCCAGCATTTT	CASSEQSTDTEPQHF
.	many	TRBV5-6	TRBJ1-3	TGTGCCAGCAGCGGGACCGGACTTCTCTCTGGAAACACCATATATTTT	CASSGTGLLSGNTIYF
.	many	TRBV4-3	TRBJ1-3	TGCGCCAGCAGCCAAGATTTGTCGGGTTTCGCTGGAAACACCATATATTTT	CASSQDLSGFAGNTIYF
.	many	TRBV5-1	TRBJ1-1	TGCGCCAGCAGCGGAGGGGAAAAGGGATACACTGAAGCTTTCTTT	CASSGGEKGYTEAFF
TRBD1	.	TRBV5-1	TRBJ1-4	TGCGCCAGCAGCTTGACAGGGGGCGAAGTTGGTGAAAAACTGTTTTTT	CASSLTGGEVGEKLFF
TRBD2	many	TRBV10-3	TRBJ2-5	TGTGCCATCAGTGAGTCGATCGGAGGCGGGAGAATGGAGACCCAGTACTTC	CAISESIGGGRMETQYF
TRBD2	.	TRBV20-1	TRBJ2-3	TGCAGTGCTCTTCATACTAGCGGGAGGGCCCCAGATACGCAGTATTTT	CSALHTSGRAPDTQYF
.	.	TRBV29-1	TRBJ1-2	TGCAGCTTGGATGGGGCTACTAACTATGGCTACACCTTC	CSLDGATNYGYTF
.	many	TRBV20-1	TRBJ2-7	TGCAGTGCTAGAGATCTGGGGTCAAATCGAGGTGGATCCCCCTACGAGCAGTACTTC	CSARDLGSNRGGSPYEQYF
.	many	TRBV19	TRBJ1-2	TGTGCCAGTAGTCTACAGGGAGGCGACTATGGCTACACCTTC	CASSLQGGDYGYTF
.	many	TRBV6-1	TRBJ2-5	TGTGCCAGCAGTGAAAGTGTAATGGAGGAGACCCAGTACTTC	CASSESVMEETQYF
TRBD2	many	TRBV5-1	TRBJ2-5	TGCGCCAGCAATAGCGGGAGGGGACAAGAGACCCAGTACTTC	CASNSGRGQETQYF
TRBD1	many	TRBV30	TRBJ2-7	TGTGCCTGGAGTGCATCCGGGACAGGGACTGGGGAGCAGTACTTC	CAWSASGTGTGEQYF
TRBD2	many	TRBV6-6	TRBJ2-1	TGTGCCACCGGACTAGCGAGAAGCTCCTACAATGAGCAGTTCTTC	CATGLARSSYNEQFF
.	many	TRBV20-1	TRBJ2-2	TGCAGTGCTAGCGGGGGCACCGGGGAGCTGTTTTTT	CSASGGTGELFF